The clone carrying this TCR beta chain occurred once. Sequencing used immunoSEQ multiplex PCR; TCRdb keeps in-frame clones, though not all of them. This sample has roughly 120,000 clones, with 87% found just once. This sample was included in a study of blood T cell repertoires in COVID-19. This CDR3 has 14 amino acids. Trimming took off 0 bases at V and 4 bases at J, with 9 bases between the two ends. Germline lookup yields CDR1 MNHEY and CDR2 SVGAGI. The clonotype was recovered from a human donor in a cohort sampled during active COVID-19. The sequenced sample consisted of peripheral blood. The rearrangement links TRBV6-5 to TRBJ2-5; D unclear. The CDR3 DNA follows: TGTGCCAGCAGTTACTCAACAGCCCGAGAGACCCAGTACTTC. Encoded protein: CASSYSTARETQYF.